The 3 T cell receptor beta chains below all came from one sample that was sequenced in a study of radiation and T cells in renal cell carcinoma. The data were produced by immunoSEQ multiplex PCR, yet TCRdb's version contains in-frame clones alone and is incomplete. This sample carries 15,000 or so clones, approximately 65% of them seen once, and the ten largest clones take roughly 15%. The sample's treatment: treatment-naive control, cytoreductive nephrectomy. Sequencing used tumor tissue, obtained from a patient whose treatment was nephrectomy without radiotherapy. The receptor set was obtained from a man aged 60-69 years with renal cell carcinoma.

This CDR3 reads CASSQSPRGPSEQYF. CDR3 bases: TGCGCCAGCAGCCAAAGTCCTCGGGGGCCTAGCGAGCAGTACTTC. The chain uses TRBV4-1 and TRBJ2-7, with D tentatively TRBD1 or TRBD2 (6 bases each). Per the germline V gene, CDR1 is MGHRA and CDR2 is YSYEKL. This CDR3 has 15 residues. Trimming took off 2 bases at V and 6 bases at J, with 17 bases between the two ends.

The chain joins TRBV29-1 to TRBJ2-5; tentative D call: TRBD1 (5 bases). The CDR3 runs to 18 residues. The germline V gene has CDR1 SQVTM and CDR2 ANQGSEA. Trimming took off 8 bases at V and 1 base at J, with 29 bases between the two ends. This CDR3 is CSPIGVELRTKSQETQYF. The CDR3 nucleotides read TGCAGCCCCATAGGGGTTGAGCTAAGAACAAAATCCCAAGAGACCCAGTACTTC.

The J gene is TRBJ2-3, the V gene TRBV5-6, with unresolved D. The CDR3 is 14 residues long. With 4 bases removed from V and 0 bases from J, the gap between germline ends came to 9 bases. The germline V gene has CDR1 SGHDT and CDR2 YYEEEE. The CDR3 spells CASSRASSTDTQYF. The DNA of the CDR3 is TGTGCCAGCAGCCGAGCTTCTAGCACAGATACGCAGTATTTT.